The sequence of this T cell receptor beta chain was determined in a study of T cell responses to AZD1222 COVID-19 vaccine (dated by TCRdb to the early 2020s). Regarding the complete study: AZD1222 recipients whose second dose came at about 4 weeks and those whose second dose came at about 12 weeks were combined into one group, since spike-specific TCR depth and breadth did not differ between the two schedules. TCR sequencing was performed for some 250 trial participants, of whom roughly 200 were given two doses of AZD1222 and 26 were given two doses of MenACWY control vaccine. Enrollment into the trials was organized by age into subgroups of 18-55, 56-69 and 70-plus years, and those subgroups contained approximately 160, 26 and 62 TCR-sequenced participants, respectively. Broader findings and caveats from the paper: Because no day 14 peak-response samples were available, the repertoires could be characterized only after the peak T cell response. Nearly half of unique spike-specific TCRs reportedly recognized epitopes outside regions mutated in the B.1.351 and B.1.1.7 variants. After two AZD1222 doses, spike-specific TCR breadth and depth were significantly higher than at day 0 and than in MenACWY recipients. Most participants were white British and females outnumbered males, and the authors suggested that clonal diversity may have been underestimated. Conclusions about previously exposed vaccinees are limited, since just five or six AZD1222 recipients were seropositive for SARS-CoV-2 at baseline. The 56-69-year group was small, and its depth increase did not reach significance, likely because of low power. Vaccine-associated CD4 TCRs spanned the whole spike protein, with dominant responses in regions 160-218 and 743-854.

The CDR3 regions of human TCRbeta chains were subjected to immunosequencing. As for the authors' bioinformatics: TCRs in the repertoires were matched against a reference library of SARS-CoV-2-specific TCRs that had been generated with the MIRA antigen-specificity platform. Breadth was defined as the fraction of unique TCRs that were SARS-CoV-2-associated. Depth was defined as the fraction of total T cells that were SARS-CoV-2-associated. Each spike-specific TCR was assigned to its reactive spike region and to a CD4 or CD8 class using the MIRA data. Log10-transformed breadth and depth values were compared by one-way ANOVA with Sidak's multiple comparisons tests. Held by TCRdb, this immuneACCESS table contains in-frame sequences only and omits some clones. Under half of the omission traces to an unresolved V gene where checked; the cause of the rest is unknown. That table furnishes V, J and clone size, whereas the DNA furnished D and trimming. The sample table records under 200,000 clones; 80% to 95% of these occur just once. The ten largest clones represent 3.5% to 5% of the sample.

This sample's time point label indicates: baseline before first vaccination. Vaccinee samples were obtained from the UK trials COV001 and COV002, which included a single-blind randomized controlled phase 2/3 trial of AZD1222 (ChAdOx1 nCoV-19) in healthy adults. Trial participant PBMC samples were collected at day 0 and day 28 after the second dose for TCRbeta chain sequencing. Turning to this clone: It lacks a known antigen. Base quality data are lacking; no much larger clone is found one base away.

V has 1 base trimmed and J has 5 bases trimmed; junction bases matching no gene number 6. The CDR3, from cysteine to phenylalanine, totals 16 residues. The read is trimmed to its CDR3 DNA, 48 bases read in frame from base 1. Based on the germline V gene, the CDR1 and CDR2 sequences are MGHRA and YSYEKL. This clonotype originated in an adult in good health. This material consisted of peripheral blood, taken on day 0 of AZD1222 vaccination. Recombination joined TRBV4-1 with TRBJ2-3, and TRBD2 aligns with 10 junction nucleotides. CDR3 protein: CASSQGAGGLGDTQYF. The DNA sequence is as follows: TGCGCCAGCAGCCAAGGAGCGGGAGGGCTCGGAGATACGCAGTATTTT.